Each of the 5 T cell receptor beta chains below was sequenced from the same sample in a study of blood T cells in healthy people across ages (dated by TCRdb to the mid-2010s). Preparation of the library involved 5' RACE. Instrument on record: Illumina HiSeq 2500. A second about 7 to 11 cycle PCR used a sample-barcoded 5' primer and a J-beta primer mix. TCRdb cleaned the public reads at Q25 with fastp, built clones with MiXCR and kept in-frame beta chains. Entries that share a CDR3 protein sequence are merged under the most common genes and DNA. In all, the sample holds 750,000 to 950,000 distinct CDR3 sequences, and roughly 25% of those were seen once. Clones ranked in the top ten supply roughly 3.1% of the sample. This sample was also put to use in a study of T cells of mothers and their children.

The sample taken for sequencing was blood. The source is a boy aged 10-17 years in good health.

This clonotype was found a few times. CDR3 sequence (DNA): TGTGCCAGCAGCCCAGGACAGAAACCTCAAGAGACCCAGTACTTC. Protein sequence: CASSPGQKPQETQYF. V and J are TRBV7-3 and TRBJ2-5, with a tentative D call TRBD1 (6 bases). The CDR3 length is 15 residues. The V gene's germline CDR1 is SGHTA and CDR2 FQGTGA. Trimming took 5 bases from V and 2 from J, leaving 15 bases between them.

The table lists this clonotype with a few counts. The V call is TRBV12-3 or TRBV12-4, the J call TRBJ2-1; 8 positions agree with TRBD2. This CDR3 has 15 amino acids. Trimming removed 5 bases from V and 6 bases from J; junction bases left unmatched: 9. The CDR3 is CASSLRVAGFNEQFF. The CDR3 DNA reads TGTGCCAGCAGTCTCCGGGTAGCGGGGTTCAATGAGCAGTTCTTC.

The genes are TRBV3-1 and TRBJ1-2; a possible D gene is TRBD1 (6 bases). The CDR3 covers 13 residues. V gave up 7 bases and J gave up 6 bases, with 15 bases separating them. The germline V gene encodes CDR1 LGHDT and CDR2 YNNKEL (reference sequence). CDR3 protein: CASTPPGVHGYTF. The CDR3 nucleotides read TGTGCCAGCACCCCACCAGGGGTTCATGGCTACACCTTC.

CDR3 amino acids: CAIRGLGSGETQYF. Written as DNA, the CDR3 is TGTGCCATCAGGGGACTAGGGTCCGGGGAGACCCAGTACTTC. The chain joins TRBV10-3 to TRBJ2-1; 8 bases match TRBD2. Judging by the DNA end, TRBJ2-5 fits better; the J call may be wrong. In germline, CDR1 is ENHRY, CDR2 SYGVKD. This CDR3 is built from 14 residues.

The rearrangement uses TRBV4-1 and TRBJ2-5, with 7 bases that match TRBD2. CDR3 length: 14 residues. The ends lost 2 bases at V and 1 base at J; junction bases unmatched: 1. Germline CDR1 reads MGHRA; CDR2 reads YSYEKL. The CDR3 DNA follows: TGCGCCAGCAGCCAACCGGGGGGCCAAGAGACCCAGTACTTC. Amino acids: CASSQPGGQETQYF.